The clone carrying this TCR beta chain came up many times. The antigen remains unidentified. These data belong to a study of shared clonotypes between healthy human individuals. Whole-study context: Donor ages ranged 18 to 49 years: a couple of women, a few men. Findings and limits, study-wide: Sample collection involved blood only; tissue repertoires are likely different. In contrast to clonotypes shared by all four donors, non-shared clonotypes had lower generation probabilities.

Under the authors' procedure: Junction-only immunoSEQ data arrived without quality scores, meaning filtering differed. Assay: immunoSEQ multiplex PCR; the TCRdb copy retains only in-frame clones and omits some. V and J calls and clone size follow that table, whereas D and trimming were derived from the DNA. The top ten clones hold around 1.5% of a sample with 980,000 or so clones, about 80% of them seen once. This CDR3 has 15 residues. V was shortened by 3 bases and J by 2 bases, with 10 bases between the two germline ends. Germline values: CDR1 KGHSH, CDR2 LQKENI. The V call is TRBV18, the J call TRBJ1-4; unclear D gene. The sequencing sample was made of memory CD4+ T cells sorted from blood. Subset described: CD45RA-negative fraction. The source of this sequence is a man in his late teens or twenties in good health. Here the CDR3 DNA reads TGTGCCAGCTCACCCCAACATGGCACTAATGAAAAACTGTTTTTT. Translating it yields CASSPQHGTNEKLFF.